Below, 4 T cell receptor beta chains from the same sample are listed, as sequenced in a study of T cells after yellow fever vaccination. TCRdb redid the calling of the 5' RACE reads with MiXCR, one entry per CDR3 protein. The data show some 300,000 distinct CDR3 sequences, approximately 8% seen once. The material sequenced was PBMCs, taken about 41 days after the first yellow fever vaccination. The receptors shown here come from a man aged 18 to 35 who received the YFV17D yellow fever vaccine.

This clonotype was seen a handful of times. The chain combines TRBV4-2 with TRBJ1-1; D might be TRBD1 (5 bases). This CDR3 spans 16 amino acids. The germline V gene has CDR1 LGHNA and CDR2 YNFKEQ. V lost 2 bases to trimming and J lost 9 bases, with 22 bases between them. CDR3 protein: CASSQCCRGRGHKAFF. CDR3 nucleotide sequence: TGTGCCAGCAGCCAATGCTGTAGGGGACGGGGTCATAAAGCTTTCTTT.

In its sample, this clonotype was seen a few times. V and J are TRBV29-1 and TRBJ2-5; 8 bases line up with TRBD1. Per germline, CDR1 SQVTM and CDR2 ANQGSEA. J was trimmed by 3 bases and V by 7 bases; bases with no gene match: 4. The CDR3 extends over 12 amino acids. CDR3: CSGGQGEETQYF. CDR3 coding DNA: TGCAGCGGTGGACAGGGAGAAGAGACCCAGTACTTC.

The rearrangement links TRBV18 to TRBJ1-2; TRBD1 agrees at 7 bases. Germline CDR1 and CDR2: KGHSH and LQKENI. This CDR3 is built from 17 residues. The junction had 12 bases not matched to a gene; V was cut back by 4 bases and J by 1 base. In DNA form, the CDR3 reads TGTGCCAGCTCACGATTTGTCCGGGACAGAGTTAACTATGGCTACACCTTC. This codes for CASSRFVRDRVNYGYTF.

The rearrangement uses TRBV9 and TRBJ2-5; TRBD1 is a possible D gene (5 bases). Germline CDR1 SGDLS, CDR2 YYNGEE. The CDR3 has 14 residues. Trimming left V 0 bases short and J 3 bases short, with 9 bases between. CDR3 sequence: CASSVGGTEETQYF. For the CDR3, the DNA is TGTGCCAGCAGCGTAGGGGGCACTGAAGAGACCCAGTACTTC.